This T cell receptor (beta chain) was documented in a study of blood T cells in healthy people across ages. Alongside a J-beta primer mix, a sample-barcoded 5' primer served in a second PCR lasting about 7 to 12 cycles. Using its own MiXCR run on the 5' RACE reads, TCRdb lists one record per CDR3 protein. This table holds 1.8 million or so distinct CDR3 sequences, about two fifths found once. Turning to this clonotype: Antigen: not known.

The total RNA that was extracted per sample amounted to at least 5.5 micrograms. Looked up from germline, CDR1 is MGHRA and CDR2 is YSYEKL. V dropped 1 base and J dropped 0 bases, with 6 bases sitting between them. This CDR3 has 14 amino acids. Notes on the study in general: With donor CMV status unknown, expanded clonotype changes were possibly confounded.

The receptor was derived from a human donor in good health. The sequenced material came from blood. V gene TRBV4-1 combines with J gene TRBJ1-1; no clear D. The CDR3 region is CASSQADLNTEAFF. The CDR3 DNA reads TGCGCCAGCAGCCAAGCGGATTTGAACACTGAAGCTTTCTTT.